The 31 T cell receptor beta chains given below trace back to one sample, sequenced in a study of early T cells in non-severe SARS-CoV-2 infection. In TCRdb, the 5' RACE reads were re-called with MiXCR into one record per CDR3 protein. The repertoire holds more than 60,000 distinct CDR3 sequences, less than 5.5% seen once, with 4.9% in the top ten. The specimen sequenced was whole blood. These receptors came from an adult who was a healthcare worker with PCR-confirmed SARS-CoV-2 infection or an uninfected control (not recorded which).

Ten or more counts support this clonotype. The CDR3 DNA reads TGCAGTGCTCGTATGGCGGGGGTTAGCACAGATACGCAGTATTTT. Translation gives CSARMAGVSTDTQYF. The chain recombines TRBV20-1 with TRBJ2-3; TRBD2 matches 7 bases. J gave up 0 bases and V 5 bases, and 8 bases lay outside the gene matches. Germline V gene sequence: CDR1 DFQATT, CDR2 SNEGSKA (reference sequence). The CDR3 extends over 15 amino acids.

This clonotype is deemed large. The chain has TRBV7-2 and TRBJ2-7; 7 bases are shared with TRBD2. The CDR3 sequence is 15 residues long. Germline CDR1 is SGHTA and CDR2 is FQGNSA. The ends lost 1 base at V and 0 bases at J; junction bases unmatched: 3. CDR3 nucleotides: TGTGCCAGCAGCTTAGTAGGCGGGAGCTCCTACGAGCAGTACTTC. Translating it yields CASSLVGGSSYEQYF.

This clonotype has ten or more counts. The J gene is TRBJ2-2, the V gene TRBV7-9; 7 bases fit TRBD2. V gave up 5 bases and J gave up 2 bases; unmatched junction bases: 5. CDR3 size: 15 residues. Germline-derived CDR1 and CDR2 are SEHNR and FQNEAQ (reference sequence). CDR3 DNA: TGTGCCAGCAGCCGACTAGCAACAAACACCGGGGAGCTGTTTTTT. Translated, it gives CASSRLATNTGELFF. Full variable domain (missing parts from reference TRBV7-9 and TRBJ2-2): DTGVSQNPRHKITKRGQNVTFRCDPISEHNRLYWYRQTLGQGPEFLTYFQNEAQLEKSRLLSDRFSAERPKGSFSTLEIQRTEQGDSAMYLCASSRLATNTGELFFGEGSRLTVL.

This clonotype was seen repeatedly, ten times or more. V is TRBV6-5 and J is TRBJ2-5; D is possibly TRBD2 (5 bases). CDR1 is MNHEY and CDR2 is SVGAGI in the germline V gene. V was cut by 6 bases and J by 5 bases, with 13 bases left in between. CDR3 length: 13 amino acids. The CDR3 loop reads CASSPGRRETQYF. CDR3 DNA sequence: TGTGCCAGCAGCCCCGGGCGGAGGGAGACCCAGTACTTC.

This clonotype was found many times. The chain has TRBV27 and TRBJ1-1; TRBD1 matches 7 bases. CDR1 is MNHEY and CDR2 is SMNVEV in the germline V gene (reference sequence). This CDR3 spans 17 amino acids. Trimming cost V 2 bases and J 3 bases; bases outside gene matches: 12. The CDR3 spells CASSLLAPRQGYTEAFF. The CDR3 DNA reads TGTGCCAGCAGTTTACTCGCACCCCGACAGGGTTACACTGAAGCTTTCTTT.

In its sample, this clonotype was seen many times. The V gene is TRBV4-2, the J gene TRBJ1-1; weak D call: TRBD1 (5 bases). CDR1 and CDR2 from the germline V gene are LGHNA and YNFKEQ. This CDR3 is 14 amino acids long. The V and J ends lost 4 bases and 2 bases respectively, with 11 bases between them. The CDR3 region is CASSRGTANTEAFF. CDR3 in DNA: TGTGCCAGCAGCCGAGGGACGGCCAACACTGAAGCTTTCTTT.

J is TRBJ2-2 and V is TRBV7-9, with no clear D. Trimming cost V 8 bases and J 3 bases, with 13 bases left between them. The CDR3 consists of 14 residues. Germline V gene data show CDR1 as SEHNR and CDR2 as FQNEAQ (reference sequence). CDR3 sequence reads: CASRSYSDTGELFF. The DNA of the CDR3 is TGTGCCAGCCGTTCGTATTCGGACACCGGGGAGCTGTTTTTT.

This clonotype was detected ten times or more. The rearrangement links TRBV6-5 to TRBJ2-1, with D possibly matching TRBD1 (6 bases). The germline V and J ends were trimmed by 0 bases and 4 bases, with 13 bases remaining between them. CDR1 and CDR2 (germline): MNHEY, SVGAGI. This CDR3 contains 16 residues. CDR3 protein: CASSYSGRGPYNEQFF. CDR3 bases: TGTGCCAGCAGTTACTCAGGCAGGGGACCATACAATGAGCAGTTCTTC.

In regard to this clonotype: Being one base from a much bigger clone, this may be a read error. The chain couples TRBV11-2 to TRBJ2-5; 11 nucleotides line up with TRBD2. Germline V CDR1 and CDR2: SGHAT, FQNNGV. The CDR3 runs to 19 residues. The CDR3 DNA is TGTGTCAGCAGCTCCCCGGGTGGTAGCGGGAGGGCCTTATTGGAGACCCAGTACTTC. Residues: CVSSSPGGSGRALLETQYF.

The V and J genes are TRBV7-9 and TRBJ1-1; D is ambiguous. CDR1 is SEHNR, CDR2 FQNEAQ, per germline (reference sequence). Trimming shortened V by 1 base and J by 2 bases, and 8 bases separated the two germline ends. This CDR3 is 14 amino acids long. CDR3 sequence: CASSLGQINTEAFF. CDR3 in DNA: TGTGCCAGCAGCTTAGGGCAGATTAACACTGAAGCTTTCTTT.

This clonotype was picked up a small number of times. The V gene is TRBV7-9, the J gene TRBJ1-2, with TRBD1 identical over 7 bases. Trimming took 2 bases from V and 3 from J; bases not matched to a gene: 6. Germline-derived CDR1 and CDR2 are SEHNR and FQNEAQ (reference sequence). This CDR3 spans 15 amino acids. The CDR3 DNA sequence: TGTGCCAGCAGCTTACTCGCAGGGGGGGACTATGGCTACACCTTC. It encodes CASSLLAGGDYGYTF.

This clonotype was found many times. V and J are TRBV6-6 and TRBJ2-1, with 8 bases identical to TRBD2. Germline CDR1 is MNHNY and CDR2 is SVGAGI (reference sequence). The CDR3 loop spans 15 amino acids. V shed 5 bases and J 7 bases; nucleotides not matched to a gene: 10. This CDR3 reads CASSPPISGMNEQFF. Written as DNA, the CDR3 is TGTGCCAGCAGTCCCCCGATTAGCGGGATGAATGAGCAGTTCTTC.

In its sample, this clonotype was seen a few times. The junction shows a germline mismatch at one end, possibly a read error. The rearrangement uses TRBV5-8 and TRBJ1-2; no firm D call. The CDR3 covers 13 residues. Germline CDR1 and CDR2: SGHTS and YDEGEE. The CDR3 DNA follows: TGCGCCAGCAGCGCAAGGGATTCGCGGGGCTACACCTTC. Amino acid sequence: CASSARDSRGYTF.

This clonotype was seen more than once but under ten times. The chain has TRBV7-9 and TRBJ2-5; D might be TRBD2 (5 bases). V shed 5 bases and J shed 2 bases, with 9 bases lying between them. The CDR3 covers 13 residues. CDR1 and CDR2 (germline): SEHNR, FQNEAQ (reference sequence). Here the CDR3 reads CASSLRVQETQYF. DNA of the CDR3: TGTGCCAGCAGCCTGAGGGTTCAAGAGACCCAGTACTTC.

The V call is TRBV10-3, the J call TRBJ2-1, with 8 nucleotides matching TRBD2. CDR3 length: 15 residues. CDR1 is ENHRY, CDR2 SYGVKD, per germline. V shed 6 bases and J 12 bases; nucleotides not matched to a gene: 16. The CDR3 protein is CAISPATAGGEGQFF. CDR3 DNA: TGTGCCATCAGCCCAGCTACGGCGGGGGGAGAGGGGCAGTTCTTC.

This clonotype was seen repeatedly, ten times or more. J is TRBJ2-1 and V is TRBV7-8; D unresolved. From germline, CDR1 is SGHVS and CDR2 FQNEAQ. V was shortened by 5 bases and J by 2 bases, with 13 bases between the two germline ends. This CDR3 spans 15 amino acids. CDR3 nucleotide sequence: TGTGCCAGCAGCCTTTCGCCAGGCACCTACAATGAGCAGTTCTTC. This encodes CASSLSPGTYNEQFF.

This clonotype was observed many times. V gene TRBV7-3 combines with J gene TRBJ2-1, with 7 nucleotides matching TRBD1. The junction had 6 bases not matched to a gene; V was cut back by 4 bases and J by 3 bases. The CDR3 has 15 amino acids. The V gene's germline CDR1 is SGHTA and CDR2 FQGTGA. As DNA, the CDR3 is TGTGCCAGCAGCTACACAGGGGATAACTACAATGAGCAGTTCTTC. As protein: CASSYTGDNYNEQFF.

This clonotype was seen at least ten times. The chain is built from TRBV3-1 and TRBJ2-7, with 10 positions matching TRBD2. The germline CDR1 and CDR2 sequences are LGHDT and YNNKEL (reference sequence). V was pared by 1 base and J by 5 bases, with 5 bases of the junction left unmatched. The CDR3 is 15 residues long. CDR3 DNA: TGTGCCAGCAGCCAAGTTCCTAGCGGGAGCCACGAGCAGTACTTC. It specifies CASSQVPSGSHEQYF.

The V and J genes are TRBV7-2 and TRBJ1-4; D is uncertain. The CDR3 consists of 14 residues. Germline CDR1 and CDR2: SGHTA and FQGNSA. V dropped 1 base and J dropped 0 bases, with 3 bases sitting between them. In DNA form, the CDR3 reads TGTGCCAGCAGCTTAGGCACAACTAATGAAAAACTGTTTTTT. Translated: CASSLGTTNEKLFF.

In nucleotides, the CDR3 is TGTGCCAGCAGTCCCGACAGGAGCTCCTACGAGCAGTACTTC. Its protein is CASSPDRSSYEQYF. This chain links TRBV12-3 or TRBV12-4 with TRBJ2-7, with D possibly matching TRBD1 (6 bases). V lost 5 bases, J lost 0 bases, and 11 bases lay in between. The CDR3 has 14 residues.

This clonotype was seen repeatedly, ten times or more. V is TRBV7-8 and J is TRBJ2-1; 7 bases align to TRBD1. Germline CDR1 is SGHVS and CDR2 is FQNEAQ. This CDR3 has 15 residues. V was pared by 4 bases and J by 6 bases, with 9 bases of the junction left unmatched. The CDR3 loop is CASSSRDRISNEQFF. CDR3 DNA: TGTGCCAGCAGCTCCAGGGACAGAATAAGCAATGAGCAGTTCTTC.

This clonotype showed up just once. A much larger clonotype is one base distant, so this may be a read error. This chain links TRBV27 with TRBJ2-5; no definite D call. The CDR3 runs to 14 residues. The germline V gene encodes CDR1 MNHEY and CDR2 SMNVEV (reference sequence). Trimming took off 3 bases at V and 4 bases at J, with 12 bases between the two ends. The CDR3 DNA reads TGTGCCAGCAGTTTGGCCAGACGAGGAGAGACCCAGTACTTC. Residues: CASSLARRGETQYF.

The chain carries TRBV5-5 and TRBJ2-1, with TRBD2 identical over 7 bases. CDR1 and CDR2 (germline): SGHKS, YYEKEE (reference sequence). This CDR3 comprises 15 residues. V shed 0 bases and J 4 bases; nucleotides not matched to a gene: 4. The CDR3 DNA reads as TGTGCCAGCAGCTTGGCGCTAGCGGATTACAATGAGCAGTTCTTC. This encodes CASSLALADYNEQFF.

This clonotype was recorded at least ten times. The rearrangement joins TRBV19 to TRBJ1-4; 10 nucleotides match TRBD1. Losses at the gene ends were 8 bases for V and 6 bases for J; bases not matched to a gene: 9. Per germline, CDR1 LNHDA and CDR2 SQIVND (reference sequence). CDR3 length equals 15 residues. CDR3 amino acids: CASGDRGLVDEKLFF. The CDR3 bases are TGTGCCAGTGGGGACAGGGGTTTAGTGGATGAAAAACTGTTTTTT. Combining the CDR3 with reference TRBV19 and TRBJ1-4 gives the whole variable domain DGGITQSPKYLFRKEGQNVTLSCEQNLNHDAMYWYRQDPGQGLRLIYYSQIVNDFQKGDIAEGYSVSREKKESFPLTVTSAQKNPTAFYLCASGDRGLVDEKLFFGSGTQLSVL.

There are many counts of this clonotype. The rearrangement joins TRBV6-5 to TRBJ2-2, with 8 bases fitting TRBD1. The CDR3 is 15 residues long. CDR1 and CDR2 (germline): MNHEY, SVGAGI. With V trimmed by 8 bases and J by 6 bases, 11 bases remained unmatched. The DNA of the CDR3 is TGTGCCAGCCGCACAGGGGGACTTATTCCCGGGGAGCTGTTTTTT. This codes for CASRTGGLIPGELFF.

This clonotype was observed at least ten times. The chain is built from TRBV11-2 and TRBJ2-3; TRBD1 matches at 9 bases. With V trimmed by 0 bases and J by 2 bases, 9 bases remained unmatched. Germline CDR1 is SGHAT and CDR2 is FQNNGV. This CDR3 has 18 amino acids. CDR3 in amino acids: CASSLEPARTGVTDTQYF. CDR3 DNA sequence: TGTGCCAGCAGCTTAGAACCAGCGCGGACAGGGGTCACAGATACGCAGTATTTT. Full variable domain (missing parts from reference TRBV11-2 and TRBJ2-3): EAGVAQSPRYKIIEKRQSVAFWCNPISGHATLYWYQQILGQGPKLLIQFQNNGVVDDSQLPKDRFSAERLKGVDSTLKIQPAKLEDSAVYLCASSLEPARTGVTDTQYFGPGTRLTVL.

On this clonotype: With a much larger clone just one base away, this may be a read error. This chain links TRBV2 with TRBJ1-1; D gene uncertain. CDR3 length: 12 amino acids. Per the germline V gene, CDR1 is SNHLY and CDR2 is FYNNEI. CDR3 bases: TGTGCCAGCAGCGGTCCTTCCACTGAAGCTATCTTT. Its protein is CASSGPSTEAIF. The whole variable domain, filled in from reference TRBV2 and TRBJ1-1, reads EPEVTQTPSHQVTQMGQEVILRCVPISNHLYFYWYRQILGQKVEFLVSFYNNEISEKSEIFDDQFSVERPDGSNFTLKIRSTKLEDSAMYFCASSGPSTEAIFGQGTRLTVV.

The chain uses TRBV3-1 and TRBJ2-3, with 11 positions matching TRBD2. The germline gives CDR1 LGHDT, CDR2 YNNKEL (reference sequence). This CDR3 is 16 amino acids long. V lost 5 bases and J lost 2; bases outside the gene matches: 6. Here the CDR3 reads CASSTRTSGYTDTQYF. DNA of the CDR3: TGTGCCAGCAGCACCCGGACTAGCGGGTACACAGATACGCAGTATTTT.

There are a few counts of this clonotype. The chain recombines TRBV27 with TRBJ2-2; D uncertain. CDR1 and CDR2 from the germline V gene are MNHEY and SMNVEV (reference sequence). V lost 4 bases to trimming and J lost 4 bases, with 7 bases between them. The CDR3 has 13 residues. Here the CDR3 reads CASSYLGTGELFF. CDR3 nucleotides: TGTGCCAGCAGTTACCTGGGCACCGGGGAGCTGTTTTTT.

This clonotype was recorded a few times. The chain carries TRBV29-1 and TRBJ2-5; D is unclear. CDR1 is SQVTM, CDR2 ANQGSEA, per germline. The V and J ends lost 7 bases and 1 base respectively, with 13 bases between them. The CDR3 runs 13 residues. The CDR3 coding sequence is TGCAGCGCCCGACAAGGGATCCAAGAGACCCAGTACTTC. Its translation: CSARQGIQETQYF.

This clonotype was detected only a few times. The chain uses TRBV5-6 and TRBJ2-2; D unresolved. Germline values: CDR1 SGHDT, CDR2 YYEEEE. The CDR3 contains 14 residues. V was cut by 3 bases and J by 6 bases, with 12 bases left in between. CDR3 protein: CASSYGAGPGELFF. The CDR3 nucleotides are TGTGCCAGCAGCTACGGAGCAGGACCCGGGGAGCTGTTTTTT.